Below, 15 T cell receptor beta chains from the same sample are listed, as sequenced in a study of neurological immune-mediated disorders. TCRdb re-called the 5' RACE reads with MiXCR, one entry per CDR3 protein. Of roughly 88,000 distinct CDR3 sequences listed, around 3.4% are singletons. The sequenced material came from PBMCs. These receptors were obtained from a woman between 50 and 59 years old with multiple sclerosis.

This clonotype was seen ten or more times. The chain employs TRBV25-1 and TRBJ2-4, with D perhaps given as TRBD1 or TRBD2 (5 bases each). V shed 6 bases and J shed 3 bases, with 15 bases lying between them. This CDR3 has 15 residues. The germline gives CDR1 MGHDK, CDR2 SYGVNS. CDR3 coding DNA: TGTGCCAGCAGGGGGACCTCCCAAGTCAAAAACATTCAGTACTTC. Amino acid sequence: CASRGTSQVKNIQYF.

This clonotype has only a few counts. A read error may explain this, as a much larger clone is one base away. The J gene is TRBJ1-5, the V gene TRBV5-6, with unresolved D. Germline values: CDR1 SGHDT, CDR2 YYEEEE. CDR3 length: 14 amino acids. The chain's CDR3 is CASSLGRNNPPQHF. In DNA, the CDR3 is TGTGCCAGCAGTCTTGGGCGGAACAATCCGCCCCAGCATTTT.

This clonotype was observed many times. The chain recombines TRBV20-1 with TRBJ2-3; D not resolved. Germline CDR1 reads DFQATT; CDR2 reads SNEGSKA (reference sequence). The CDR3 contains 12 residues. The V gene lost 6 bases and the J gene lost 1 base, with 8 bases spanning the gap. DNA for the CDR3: TGCAGTGCACAGTCTGGCACAGATACGCAGTATTTT. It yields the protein CSAQSGTDTQYF.

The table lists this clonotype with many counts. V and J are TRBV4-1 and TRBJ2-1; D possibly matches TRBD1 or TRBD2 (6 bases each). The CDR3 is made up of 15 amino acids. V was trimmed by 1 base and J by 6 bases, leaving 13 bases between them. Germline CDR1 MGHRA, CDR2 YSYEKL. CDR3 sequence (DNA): TGCGCCAGCAGCCAAGCTTGGTCGGGGGCCAATGAGCAGTTCTTC. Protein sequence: CASSQAWSGANEQFF.

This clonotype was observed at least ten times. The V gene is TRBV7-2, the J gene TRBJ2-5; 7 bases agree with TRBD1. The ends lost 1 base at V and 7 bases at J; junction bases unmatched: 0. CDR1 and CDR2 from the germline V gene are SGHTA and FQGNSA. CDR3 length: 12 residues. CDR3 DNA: TGTGCCAGCAGCTTAGACAGGGGGACCCAGTACTTC. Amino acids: CASSLDRGTQYF.

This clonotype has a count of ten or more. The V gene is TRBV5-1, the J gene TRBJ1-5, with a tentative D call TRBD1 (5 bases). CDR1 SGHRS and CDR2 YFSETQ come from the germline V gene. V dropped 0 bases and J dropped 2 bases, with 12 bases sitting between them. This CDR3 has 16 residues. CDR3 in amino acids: CASSLGDGAGNQPQHF. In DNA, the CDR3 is TGCGCCAGCAGCTTGGGGGACGGGGCTGGCAATCAGCCCCAGCATTTT.

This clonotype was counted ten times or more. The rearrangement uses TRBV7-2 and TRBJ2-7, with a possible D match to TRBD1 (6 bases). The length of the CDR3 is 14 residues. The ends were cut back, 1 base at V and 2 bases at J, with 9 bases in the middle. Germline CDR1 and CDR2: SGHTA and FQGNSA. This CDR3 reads CASSLGGQPYEQYF. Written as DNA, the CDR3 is TGTGCCAGCAGCTTAGGAGGACAGCCCTACGAGCAGTACTTC.

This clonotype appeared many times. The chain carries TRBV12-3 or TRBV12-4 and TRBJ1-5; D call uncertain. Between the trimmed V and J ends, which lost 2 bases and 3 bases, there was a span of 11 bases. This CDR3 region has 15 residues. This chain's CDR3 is CASSLSPENNQPQHF. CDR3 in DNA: TGTGCCAGCAGTTTATCCCCTGAAAACAATCAGCCCCAGCATTTT.

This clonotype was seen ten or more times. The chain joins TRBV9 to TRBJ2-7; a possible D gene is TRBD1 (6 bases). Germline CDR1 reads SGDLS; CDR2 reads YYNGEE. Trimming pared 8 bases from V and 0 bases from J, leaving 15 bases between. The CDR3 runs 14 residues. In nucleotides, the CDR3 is TGTGCCAGTGCAACAGGGCTTAGCTCCTACGAGCAGTACTTC. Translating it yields CASATGLSSYEQYF.

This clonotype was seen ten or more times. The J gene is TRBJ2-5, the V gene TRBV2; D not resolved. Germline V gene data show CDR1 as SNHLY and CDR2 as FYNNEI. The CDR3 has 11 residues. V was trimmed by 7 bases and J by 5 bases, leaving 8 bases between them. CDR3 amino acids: CASTTEETQYF. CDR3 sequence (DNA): TGTGCCAGCACAACCGAGGAGACCCAGTACTTC. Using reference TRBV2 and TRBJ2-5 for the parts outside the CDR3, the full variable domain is EPEVTQTPSHQVTQMGQEVILRCVPISNHLYFYWYRQILGQKVEFLVSFYNNEISEKSEIFDDQFSVERPDGSNFTLKIRSTKLEDSAMYFCASTTEETQYFGPGTRLLVL.

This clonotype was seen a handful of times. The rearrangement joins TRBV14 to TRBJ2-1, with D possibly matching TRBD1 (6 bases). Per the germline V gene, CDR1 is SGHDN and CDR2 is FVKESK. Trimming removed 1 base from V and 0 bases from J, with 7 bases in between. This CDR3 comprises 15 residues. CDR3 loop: CASSQARGSYNEQFF. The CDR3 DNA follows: TGTGCCAGCAGCCAAGCCAGGGGCTCCTACAATGAGCAGTTCTTC.

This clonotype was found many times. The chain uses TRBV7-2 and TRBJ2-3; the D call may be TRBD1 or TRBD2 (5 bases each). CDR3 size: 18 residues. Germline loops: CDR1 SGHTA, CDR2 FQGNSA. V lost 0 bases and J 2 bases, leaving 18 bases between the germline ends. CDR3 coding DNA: TGTGCCAGCAGCTTAGCGGCGTGGTCGGGGACGCACACAGATACGCAGTATTTT. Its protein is CASSLAAWSGTHTDTQYF.

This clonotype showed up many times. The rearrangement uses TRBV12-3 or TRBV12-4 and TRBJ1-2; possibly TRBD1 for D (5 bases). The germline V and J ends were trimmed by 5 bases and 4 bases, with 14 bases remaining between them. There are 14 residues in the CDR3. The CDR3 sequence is CASSPPGSAYGYTF. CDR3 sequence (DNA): TGTGCCAGCAGTCCTCCAGGGTCGGCCTATGGCTACACCTTC.

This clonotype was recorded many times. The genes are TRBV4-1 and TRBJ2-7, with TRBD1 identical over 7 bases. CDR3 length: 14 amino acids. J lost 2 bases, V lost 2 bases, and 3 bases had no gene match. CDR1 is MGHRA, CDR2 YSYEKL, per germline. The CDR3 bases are TGCGCCAGCAGCCAAAACAGGGGCCCCTACGAGCAGTACTTC. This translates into CASSQNRGPYEQYF.

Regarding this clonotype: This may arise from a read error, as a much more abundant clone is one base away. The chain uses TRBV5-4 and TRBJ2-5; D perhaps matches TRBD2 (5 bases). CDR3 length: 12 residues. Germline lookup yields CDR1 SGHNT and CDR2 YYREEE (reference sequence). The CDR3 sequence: CDSNVGVGKQYF. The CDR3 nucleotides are TGTGACAGCAACGTCGGGGTGGGCAAGCAGTACTTC.